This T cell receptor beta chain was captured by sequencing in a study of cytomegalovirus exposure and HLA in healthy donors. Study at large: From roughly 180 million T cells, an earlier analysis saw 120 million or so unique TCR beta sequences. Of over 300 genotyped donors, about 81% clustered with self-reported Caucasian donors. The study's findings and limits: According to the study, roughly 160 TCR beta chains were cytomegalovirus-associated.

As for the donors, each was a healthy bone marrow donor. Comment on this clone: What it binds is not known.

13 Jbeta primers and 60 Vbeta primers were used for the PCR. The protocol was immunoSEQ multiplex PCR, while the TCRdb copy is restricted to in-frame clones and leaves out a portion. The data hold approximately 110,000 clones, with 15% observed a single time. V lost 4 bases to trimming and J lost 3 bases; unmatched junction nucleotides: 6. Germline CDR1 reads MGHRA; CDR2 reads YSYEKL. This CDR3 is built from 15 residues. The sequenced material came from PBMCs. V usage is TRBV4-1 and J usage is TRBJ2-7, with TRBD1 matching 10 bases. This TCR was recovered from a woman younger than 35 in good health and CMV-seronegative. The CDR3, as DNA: TGCGCCAGCAGCCTCTCCAGGGACAGGGGCTACGAGCAGTACTTC. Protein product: CASSLSRDRGYEQYF.